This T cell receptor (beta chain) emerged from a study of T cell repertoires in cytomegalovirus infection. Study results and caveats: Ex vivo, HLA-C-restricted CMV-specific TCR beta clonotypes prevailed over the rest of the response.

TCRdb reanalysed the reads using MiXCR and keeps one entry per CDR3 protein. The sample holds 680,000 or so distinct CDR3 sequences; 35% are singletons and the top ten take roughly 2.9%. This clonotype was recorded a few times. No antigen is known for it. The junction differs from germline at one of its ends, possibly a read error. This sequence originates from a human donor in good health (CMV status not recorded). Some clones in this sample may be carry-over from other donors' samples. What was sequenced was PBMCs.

CDR3 sequence: CASSPTGHNKPGNTIYF. DNA of the CDR3: TGTGCCAGCTCACCAACCGGACATAATAAGCCTGGGAACACCATATATTTT. The V and J genes are TRBV18 and TRBJ1-3; D possibly corresponds to TRBD1 (5 bases). The germline CDR1 and CDR2 sequences are KGHSH and LQKENI. The CDR3 totals 17 residues.